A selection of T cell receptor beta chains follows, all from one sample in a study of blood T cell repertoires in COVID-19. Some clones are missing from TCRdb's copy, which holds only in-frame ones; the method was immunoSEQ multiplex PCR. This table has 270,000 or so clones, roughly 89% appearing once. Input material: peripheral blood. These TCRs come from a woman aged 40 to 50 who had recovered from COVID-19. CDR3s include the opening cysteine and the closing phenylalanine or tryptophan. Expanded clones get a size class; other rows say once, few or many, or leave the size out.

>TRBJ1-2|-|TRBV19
CASSIQIFSNYGYTF
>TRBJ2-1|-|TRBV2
CASRKAKGRTEQFF
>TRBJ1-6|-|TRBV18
CASSPTSGERDSPLHF
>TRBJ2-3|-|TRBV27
CASSLRDRVSDTQYF
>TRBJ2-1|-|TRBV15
CATSAATGTGYYNEQFF
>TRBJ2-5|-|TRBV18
CASSPGRGPETQYF
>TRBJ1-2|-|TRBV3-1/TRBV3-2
CASSQTRTGTDGYTF
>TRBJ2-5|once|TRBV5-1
CASSPPDRWETQYF
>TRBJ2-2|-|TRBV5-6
CASSFVALGGGELFF
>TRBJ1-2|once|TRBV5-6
CASSLGGQFYGYTF
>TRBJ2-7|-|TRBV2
CASSEAGGFPYEQYF
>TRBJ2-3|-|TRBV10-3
CAIGHEEGQAYTDTQYF
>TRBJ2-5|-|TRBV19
CASRPGAGGRQETQYF
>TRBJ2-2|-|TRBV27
CASSLRGKSGELFF
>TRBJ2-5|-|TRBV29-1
CSVEIQGLETQYF
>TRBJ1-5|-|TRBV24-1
CATSAGDMSSNQPQHF
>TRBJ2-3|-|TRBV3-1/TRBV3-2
CASSHGTDTQYF
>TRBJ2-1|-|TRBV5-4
CASTLRGGGAANEQFF
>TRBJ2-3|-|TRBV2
CASTARAGGEADTQYF
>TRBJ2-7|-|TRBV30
CAWNIGGPGEQYF